Below, one T cell receptor beta chain is given with its context. The data belong to a study of T cell responses to AZD1222 COVID-19 vaccine. Germline V CDR1 and CDR2: SGDLS, YYNGEE. This CDR3 is built from 18 residues. The V and J ends lost 2 bases and 0 bases, in that order; junction bases with no gene match: 10. Repertoires were generated with immunoSEQ multiplex PCR, while TCRdb's copy carries only in-frame clones and drops some. The sample contains around 130,000 clones, 93% of which appear only once. V usage is TRBV9 and J usage is TRBJ2-1, with 8 nucleotides matching TRBD2. Sequenced here: peripheral blood, sampled on day 0 of AZD1222 vaccination. The receptor's source is an adult in good health. The CDR3 loop reads CASSVRGRSGGSYNEQFF. The CDR3, as DNA: TGTGCCAGCAGCGTGAGGGGGAGGAGCGGGGGCTCCTACAATGAGCAGTTCTTC. The complete variable domain, with remaining parts taken from reference TRBV9 and TRBJ2-1, reads DSGVTQTPKHLITATGQRVTLRCSPRSGDLSVYWYQQSLDQGLQFLIQYYNGEERAKGNILERFSAQQFPDLHSELNLSSLELGDSALYFCASSVRGRSGGSYNEQFFGPGTRLTVL.